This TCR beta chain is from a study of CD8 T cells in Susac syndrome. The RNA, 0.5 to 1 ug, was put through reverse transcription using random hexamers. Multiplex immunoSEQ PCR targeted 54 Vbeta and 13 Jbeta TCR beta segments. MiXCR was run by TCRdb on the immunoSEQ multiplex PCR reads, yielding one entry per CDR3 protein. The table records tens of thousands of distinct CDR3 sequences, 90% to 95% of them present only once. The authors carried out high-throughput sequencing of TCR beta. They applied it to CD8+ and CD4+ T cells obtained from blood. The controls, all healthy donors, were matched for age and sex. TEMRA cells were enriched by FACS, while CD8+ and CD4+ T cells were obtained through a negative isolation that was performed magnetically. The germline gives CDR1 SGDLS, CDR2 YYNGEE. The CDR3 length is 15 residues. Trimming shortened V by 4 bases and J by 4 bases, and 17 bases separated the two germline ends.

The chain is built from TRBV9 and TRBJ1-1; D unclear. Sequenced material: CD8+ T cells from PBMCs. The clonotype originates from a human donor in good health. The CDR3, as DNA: TGTGCCAGCAGCTCAAGGACGGGCCGTGGCACTGAAGCTTTCTTT. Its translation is CASSSRTGRGTEAFF.